The 9 T cell receptor beta chains reported below all come from one sample, sequenced in a study of identical twins. Each CDR3 protein gets one entry after TCRdb re-called the 5' RACE reads with MiXCR. The sample has around 480,000 distinct CDR3 sequences; roughly an eighth are singletons. These data are also associated with another study on yellow fever vaccine responses in identical twins.

Sequencing input: CD4+ T cells sorted from blood. These receptors were obtained from a woman aged 18-30 years in good health.

The chain employs TRBV3-1 and TRBJ2-1; TRBD2 matches at 15 bases. Germline trimming cut 3 bases from V and 15 bases from J; bases unmatched to any gene: 3. CDR1 LGHDT and CDR2 YNNKEL come from the germline V gene (reference sequence). The CDR3 totals 13 residues. The DNA for the CDR3 is TGTGCCAGCAGCCACAGGACTAGCGGGAGGGCGTTCTTC. Protein product: CASSHRTSGRAFF.

This sequence joins TRBV12-3 or TRBV12-4 and TRBJ2-7; D is unclear. V lost 5 bases and J 2 bases, leaving 13 bases between the germline ends. This CDR3 contains 14 residues. CDR3 loop: CASSESALAYEQYF. The DNA of the CDR3 is TGTGCCAGCAGTGAATCTGCCCTGGCCTACGAGCAGTACTTC.

The V gene is TRBV6-1, the J gene TRBJ2-7; a weak D match, TRBD1 (5 bases). This CDR3 comprises 16 residues. V was shortened by 4 bases and J by 2 bases, with 18 bases between the two germline ends. Per the germline V gene, CDR1 is MNHNS and CDR2 is SASEGT. The CDR3 DNA reads as TGTGCCAGCAGTGCCCCGCAGGGCGCAGCCGCCTACGAGCAGTACTTC. The encoded protein is CASSAPQGAAAYEQYF.

Many counts were recorded for this clonotype. This chain connects TRBV20-1 to TRBJ2-1; weak D call: TRBD1 (6 bases). The length of the CDR3 is 12 residues. Per germline, CDR1 DFQATT and CDR2 SNEGSKA (reference sequence). Deletions cut 5 bases from V and 8 bases from J, with 13 bases between. The DNA for the CDR3 is TGCAGTGCTTCACAGGGTGGGGATGAGCAGTTCTTC. Protein: CSASQGGDEQFF.

In its sample, this clonotype was seen a few times. The rearrangement joins TRBV4-3 to TRBJ2-5; no definite D call. This CDR3 region has 13 residues. V lost 4 bases to trimming and J lost 7 bases, with 13 bases between them. The germline V gene has CDR1 LGHNA and CDR2 YSLEER. This CDR3 reads CASSPKRHGTQYF. DNA for the CDR3: TGCGCCAGCAGCCCGAAGCGACACGGGACCCAGTACTTC.

The sample holds a few counts of this clonotype. The chain recombines TRBV5-4 with TRBJ2-3; D remains ambiguous. The germline V gene encodes CDR1 SGHNT and CDR2 YYREEE (reference sequence). The CDR3 runs 15 residues. Trimming took off 6 bases at V and 0 bases at J, with 14 bases between the two ends. The DNA for the CDR3 is TGTGCCAGCACCCACTTGGCAGGTAGCACAGATACGCAGTATTTT. The encoded protein is CASTHLAGSTDTQYF.

This clonotype was seen at least ten times. V and J are TRBV11-2 and TRBJ2-1; 10 positions match TRBD1. Germline lookup yields CDR1 SGHAT and CDR2 FQNNGV. V gave up 5 bases and J gave up 7 bases; unmatched junction bases: 5. The CDR3 spans 14 residues. The CDR3 nucleotides are TGTGCCAGCAGCCCCGACAGGGGGCGGAATGAGCAGTTCTTC. Amino acid sequence: CASSPDRGRNEQFF.

This clonotype was seen at least ten times. The rearrangement joins TRBV7-2 to TRBJ2-7, with no clear D. This CDR3 comprises 13 residues. Between the trimmed V and J ends, which lost 1 base and 2 bases, there was a span of 6 bases. Germline V gives CDR1 SGHTA, CDR2 FQGNSA. CDR3: CASSLVGPYEQYF. Written as DNA, the CDR3 is TGTGCCAGCAGCTTAGTAGGCCCCTACGAGCAGTACTTC.

This clonotype was detected ten times or more. The gene calls are TRBV7-9 and TRBJ2-1, with D maybe TRBD1 (6 bases). The germline V gene has CDR1 SEHNR and CDR2 FQNEAQ (reference sequence). V was cut by 4 bases and J by 0 bases, with 10 bases left in between. The CDR3 runs 15 residues. The CDR3 spells CASSYVGGSYNEQFF. CDR3 nucleotide sequence: TGTGCCAGCAGCTACGTAGGGGGCTCCTACAATGAGCAGTTCTTC.